This T cell receptor beta chain derives from a study of shared clonotypes between healthy human individuals (dated by TCRdb to the early 2020s). The study in broad terms: A couple of women and a few men aged 18 to 49 years were included in the cohort. To estimate repertoire size and how much clonotypes are shared between individuals, the study performed deep sequencing of blood TCR repertoires from roughly five healthy adults. Per donor, leukapheresis produced somewhere between about 0.94 and 9 billion PBMCs. For each donor, three plates each were used for CD4 naive and CD4 memory, two plates were used for CD8 naive, and one plate was used for CD8 memory. Different laboratories and diverse techniques were used to prepare libraries and sequence TCR repertoires, to increase sequencing depth and limit assay-specific biases.

The paper's findings and limits, for the study overall: Sampling was restricted to blood, and TCR repertoires in tissue are likely to differ from TCR repertoires in blood. The small number of donors limited the genetic and exposure-history diversity represented. Larger estimated clonotype richness was generally found for naive subsets than for memory subsets. Compared with non-shared clonotypes, clonotypes shared by all four sorted-subset donors had higher generation probabilities. Pairwise subsampling indicated that sequencing depth was expected to affect the degree of clonotype sharing among donors. About 5% of naive CD4, 3.5% of naive CD8, approximately 2% of memory CD4, and approximately 0.39% of memory CD8 clonotypes were shared across a few donors. Even with the large sequencing depth, rarefaction of the sorted-subset datasets indicated that sequencing was incomplete.

TCR CDR3 regions were amplified from genomic DNA by multiplex PCR using the deep immunoSEQ assay. Extracted genomic DNA from each cell subset was spread evenly across all wells of several immunoSEQ 96-well plates, with each plate serving as a replicate. For sorted subsets, roughly 200 ng of genomic DNA, equivalent to around 30,000 T cell genomes, went into each replicate PCR. Purified libraries were measured with a Qubit 3.0 fluorometer, size-checked on a Bioanalyzer 2100, and measured again with the KAPA Library Quantification kit. Every immunoSEQ 96-well plate was sequenced on a separate single-read 150-cycle Illumina NextSeq 550 flow cell. As for the authors' bioinformatics: The immunoSEQ output contained only junctional sequences without quality scores, so filtering could not match that applied to full-length reads. Sequences were annotated with PyIR, a Python wrapper for IgBLAST v1.9, using IMGT germline references to assign V/J genes and CDR3. Reads with weak V/J assignments (E-value above 1e-6), missing CDR3, stop codons, out-of-frame junctions, or ambiguous translated residues were removed. V3J clonotypes were defined as sequences sharing the same inferred V gene, J gene, and CDR3 amino acid sequence. Percentage overlap between repertoires was calculated by dividing the number of shared unique clonotypes by the size of the smaller repertoire. Richness of each repertoire was evaluated using RTK rarefaction, the Chao1 estimator, and Recon v2.1 estimates of unobserved clonotypes. OLGA was used to compute generation probabilities for all TCRbeta clonotypes that the gDNA method yielded from a few donors. The table was pulled from immuneACCESS by TCRdb, which kept in-frame rearrangements only. Such tables lose some clones; where checked, under half of the loss comes from unresolved V genes, and the rest has no known cause. That table supplies the V and J calls and clone size; D and trimming were determined from the DNA. The sample data list under 1,900,000 clones, and 98% of these were observed just once. The top ten clonotypes cover approximately 0.4% of the sample.

The donors were healthy, HIV-negative adults with no recently reported acute infections or vaccinations. Every donor was a Caucasian adult residing in Nashville, Tennessee, USA. CD4+ T cells were enriched by magnetic negative selection, after which naive cells were positively selected on CD45RA and the negative fraction was taken as the memory subset. Blood was obtained by leukapheresis, after which PBMCs were separated by Ficoll-Histopaque density gradient centrifugation and cryopreserved in liquid nitrogen vapor phase. Analytical flow cytometry was used to check the purity and quantity of every magnetically sorted T cell population. Genomic DNA was isolated from every sorted fraction and measured by UV absorbance on a Nanodrop 2000c. A note on this clone: This receptor's antigen is unknown. No clone much larger than this one lies a single base away; base qualities are absent.

The CDR3 holds 15 amino acids from the cysteine to the phenylalanine. Only the CDR3 DNA stays, 45 bases, in frame from base 1. V drops 0 bases and J drops 4 bases, leaving 16 bases in between. The germline V gene (reference sequence) gives CDR1 as GTSNPN and CDR2 as SVGIG. Material for sequencing was naive CD4+ T cells sorted from blood. The cell subset or site label, read with the paper, signifies: CD45RA+ positively selected. The sequence was collected from a man under 40 in good health. The sequence links TRBV30 to TRBJ2-7; a weak D assignment points to TRBD1 (5 bases agree). The base sequence is TGTGCCTGGAGTGTTGGCCGGACAAACTGGTACGAGCAGTACTTC. This yields the protein CAWSVGRTNWYEQYF.